The text below deals with one T cell receptor beta chain. Its antigen is currently unknown. Regarding time point: pretreatment peripheral blood. This entry is derived from a study of PD-L1 blockade in urothelial cancer. Turning to the study itself: Male sex and bladder-origin urothelial cancer characterized about 85% of the 29 patients. Between 0 and 3 prior chemotherapy regimens had been given to patients.

Study-wide results and limits: Tumor-associated blood clones were expanded more by durable-benefit patients at 3 weeks. Below-median pretreatment blood TCR clonality was a predictor of better survival.

Method: immunoSEQ multiplex PCR; TCRdb's copy keeps in-frame clones and lacks some. Of about 95,000 clones listed, around 90% are singletons. There are 12 residues in the CDR3. Germline CDR1 reads SGHRS; CDR2 reads YFSETQ. The ends lost 4 bases at V and 15 bases at J; junction bases unmatched: 10. This sequence originates from a man in his 60s with urothelial cancer. The sequencing here drew on PBMCs, taken around atezolizumab (anti-PD-L1) treatment. V usage is TRBV5-1 and J usage is TRBJ2-1, with 7 bases fitting TRBD1. The CDR3 sequence is CASSRPGQSPFF. The CDR3, as DNA: TGCGCCAGCAGCAGGCCGGGACAGTCACCGTTCTTC.